The 9 T cell receptor beta chains below all came from one sample that was sequenced in a study of human T cells and chemical hapten exposure. TCRdb passed the RACE reads through MiXCR, listing each CDR3 protein once. The table shows about 170,000 distinct CDR3 sequences, with around a quarter occurring only once. Time point specified: patch test 3, about 24 weeks after DPC sensitization. Sample treatment: therapeutic diphenylcyclopropenone sensitization with weekly scalp DPC. The sequences come from whole blood, collected in connection with sensitization to the hapten diphenylcyclopropenone (DPC). Every receptor here comes from a woman younger than 30 with alopecia areata. Some clones in this sample may be carry-over from other donors' samples.

The chain is built from TRBV5-1 and TRBJ2-5; D possibly corresponds to TRBD1 (5 bases). Looked up from germline, CDR1 is SGHRS and CDR2 is YFSETQ. Trimming stripped 4 bases from V and 1 base from J, with 11 bases between. The CDR3 consists of 14 residues. The CDR3 loop reads CASSGSGFQETQYF. DNA of the CDR3: TGCGCCAGCAGCGGATCAGGGTTCCAAGAGACCCAGTACTTC.

This clonotype was counted only a few times. The chain employs TRBV12-3 or TRBV12-4 and TRBJ2-3; no reliable D call. Trimming removed 5 bases at V and 4 bases at J, with 19 bases between. The CDR3 covers 16 residues. The CDR3 DNA reads as TGTGCCAGCAGTCCCTGGGTACCTGCCGGCCCAGATACGCAGTATTTT. It is translated as CASSPWVPAGPDTQYF.

This clonotype was seen more than once but under ten times. The chain is built from TRBV12-3 or TRBV12-4 and TRBJ1-2, with TRBD1 matching 12 bases. The CDR3 is made up of 14 amino acids. V was pared by 8 bases and J by 7 bases, with 8 bases of the junction left unmatched. In nucleotides, the CDR3 is TGTGCCAGCGCACTGGGACAGGGGGCTCGTGGCTACACCTTC. Translated, it gives CASALGQGARGYTF.

The rearrangement uses TRBV6-5 and TRBJ1-4; D uncertain. Germline CDR1 reads MNHEY; CDR2 reads SVGAGI. Between the trimmed V and J ends, which lost 0 bases and 10 bases, there was a span of 6 bases. This CDR3 comprises 12 residues. The CDR3 loop reads CASSYSTGKLFF. In DNA form, the CDR3 reads TGTGCCAGCAGTTACTCGACGGGAAAACTGTTTTTT.

This clonotype turned up a few times. The chain is built from TRBV29-1 and TRBJ2-7; no definite D call. This CDR3 spans 13 amino acids. The germline V gene has CDR1 SQVTM and CDR2 ANQGSEA. Trimming cost V 3 bases and J 5 bases, with 14 bases left between them. CDR3 nucleotide sequence: TGCAGCGTTGAGTCGAAAGGGAACCACGAGCAGTACTTC. Translated: CSVESKGNHEQYF.

This clonotype came up a few times. The chain has TRBV2 and TRBJ1-5; D is uncertain. The CDR3 has 13 residues. With 4 bases removed from V and 1 base from J, the gap between germline ends came to 5 bases. Looked up from germline, CDR1 is SNHLY and CDR2 is FYNNEI. CDR3 bases: TGTGCCAGCAGTGGGGTGAGCAATCAGCCCCAGCATTTT. Translated: CASSGVSNQPQHF. Full variable domain (missing parts from reference TRBV2 and TRBJ1-5): EPEVTQTPSHQVTQMGQEVILRCVPISNHLYFYWYRQILGQKVEFLVSFYNNEISEKSEIFDDQFSVERPDGSNFTLKIRSTKLEDSAMYFCASSGVSNQPQHFGDGTRLSIL.

The V and J genes are TRBV20-1 and TRBJ1-1; D gene unclear. Germline CDR1 and CDR2: DFQATT and SNEGSKA (reference sequence). Deletions cut 0 bases from V and 5 bases from J, with 7 bases between. CDR3 length equals 12 residues. The DNA for the CDR3 is TGCAGTGCTAGAGACCCGGCGACTGAAGCTTTCTTT. Protein: CSARDPATEAFF.

This clonotype was detected a few times. This rearrangement joins TRBV5-1 to TRBJ2-1, with 9 bases fitting TRBD2. In germline, CDR1 is SGHRS, CDR2 YFSETQ. The junction had 6 bases not matched to a gene; V was cut back by 0 bases and J by 8 bases. The CDR3 totals 15 residues. CDR3 sequence reads: CASSLGGGVVDEQFF. The CDR3 DNA reads TGCGCCAGCAGCTTGGGCGGGGGGGTGGTCGATGAGCAGTTCTTC.

V and J are TRBV5-1 and TRBJ1-3; no firm D call. V lost 0 bases, J lost 3 bases, and 4 bases lay in between. CDR3 size: 13 residues. Germline V gene lookup returns CDR1 SGHRS and CDR2 YFSETQ. CDR3 nucleotides: TGCGCCAGCAGCTTGGACGATGGAAACACCATATATTTT. This encodes CASSLDDGNTIYF.